Below are 3 T cell receptor beta chains sequenced from a single sample in a study of regulatory T cells in long-lasting Graves disease. Time point in this sample: newly diagnosed GD, antithyroid drugs for less than 3 months. Following extraction of RNA from PBMCs, that RNA was used to make the TCR library. Building the TCR beta libraries relied on iRepertoire HTBI primers, and CDR3 regions underwent Arm-PCR. TCRdb reanalysed the multiplex PCR reads using MiXCR and keeps one entry per CDR3 protein. Of 350,000 to 550,000 distinct CDR3 sequences listed, less than 20% were seen once; the top ten hold 20% to 25%. This sample also appeared in a second study, on T cells in Graves' hyperthyroidism and ophthalmopathy.

The sample was peripheral blood mononuclear cells (PBMCs), taken at new diagnosis, from a patient treated with antithyroid drugs. Every receptor here comes from a woman younger than 30 with Graves disease.

This clonotype appeared a few times. A much bigger clone sits one base away, suggesting this may be a read error. The chain links TRBV5-1 to TRBJ2-3, with 8 bases that match TRBD2. The CDR3 consists of 17 residues. The germline V gene encodes CDR1 SGHRS and CDR2 YFSETQ. The CDR3 reads CTSSLGIGAGVTDTQYF. For the CDR3, the DNA is TGCACCAGCAGCTTGGGAATCGGAGCGGGAGTAACCGATACGCAGTATTTT.

In this sample, this clonotype turned up many times. The CDR3 spells CAWSLGTTNEQFF. DNA for the CDR3: TGTGCCTGGAGTTTAGGGACCACTAATGAGCAGTTCTTC. The V call is TRBV30, the J call TRBJ2-1, with D perhaps matching TRBD1 or TRBD2 (5 bases each). V lost 2 bases to trimming and J lost 7 bases, with 12 bases between them. The V gene's germline CDR1 is GTSNPN and CDR2 SVGIG (reference sequence). The CDR3 extends over 13 amino acids.

J is TRBJ1-1 and V is TRBV27; D is uncertain. The germline V gene encodes CDR1 MNHEY and CDR2 SMNVEV (reference sequence). This CDR3 contains 13 residues. Trimming shortened V by 8 bases and J by 8 bases, and 18 bases separated the two germline ends. CDR3 DNA: TGTGCCAGCTCGAAAGACACGGAATCGGAAGCTTTCTTT. Translation gives CASSKDTESEAFF.